This T cell receptor (beta chain) was retrieved from a study of blood T cell repertoires in COVID-19. Study in general: In each case, the material was cDNA or gDNA derived from T cells, B-cell-depleted T cells, or PBMCs.

V gave up 5 bases and J gave up 6 bases; unmatched junction bases: 22. The CDR3 is 18 residues long. Germline CDR1 is MNHEY and CDR2 is SMNVEV (reference sequence). Sequenced by immunoSEQ multiplex PCR; TCRdb stores in-frame clones only, minus some. The sample has approximately 9,800 clones, about 80% seen once; the top ten hold around 7.2%. The source material was peripheral blood. The sequence was collected from a man in his sixties or seventies with active COVID-19. The rearrangement links TRBV27 to TRBJ2-7, with 7 bases lining up with TRBD2. The CDR3 sequence: CASSGGPRAGRVVREQYF. The CDR3, as DNA: TGTGCCAGCAGTGGTGGTCCCAGAGCGGGGCGAGTGGTACGCGAGCAGTACTTC.